The entry below gives a single T cell receptor beta chain sequence along with its context. The data belong to a study of cytomegalovirus exposure and HLA in healthy donors. Primers: 60 Vbeta forward and 13 Jbeta reverse. Here immunoSEQ multiplex PCR was the method, and the copy in TCRdb shows in-frame clones only, minus some. The sample carries 150,000 to 200,000 clones, 70% to 75% recorded once. The clonotype comes from a man younger than 30 in good health and CMV-seropositive. Material for sequencing was PBMCs.

The CDR3 DNA sequence: TGTGCCAGCAGCCAGTCCGGGACTAGCTATGAGCAGTTCTTC. Protein sequence: CASSQSGTSYEQFF. The chain carries TRBV4-2 and TRBJ2-1, with 9 bases identical to TRBD2. The J segment lost 8 bases and the V segment lost 3 bases, leaving 5 bases of the junction unmatched. The CDR3 runs to 14 residues. Germline V CDR1 and CDR2: LGHNA, YNFKEQ.